The 15 T cell receptor beta chains presented below share a single source sample, sequenced in a study of memory CD8 T cells in hepatitis C reinfection. The time point denotes: late/post reinfection, 12 to 24 weeks after detection. No in vitro expansion preceded TCR sequencing of the sorted cells. Here immunoSEQ multiplex PCR was the method, and the copy in TCRdb shows in-frame clones only, minus some. The sample holds about 50,000 clones, nearly 90% seen once. Sequenced sample: naive CD8+ T cells sorted from blood. The receptors here all came from a man younger than 35 with hepatitis C virus infection.

The chain is built from TRBV28 and TRBJ2-7; D perhaps matches TRBD2 (5 bases). CDR3 length: 13 residues. Trimming took off 3 bases at V and 5 bases at J, with 11 bases between the two ends. The germline V gene has CDR1 MDHEN and CDR2 SYDVKM. For the CDR3, the DNA is TGTGCCAGCAGTTTGTCGAGGGCCGACGAGCAGTACTTC. Residues: CASSLSRADEQYF.

The chain links TRBV4-1 to TRBJ1-1, with 7 bases identical to TRBD1. This CDR3 region has 15 residues. V lost 0 bases, J lost 1 base, and 2 bases stayed unmatched. The germline V gene encodes CDR1 MGHRA and CDR2 YSYEKL. CDR3 region: CASSQDDRENTEAFF. As DNA, the CDR3 is TGCGCCAGCAGCCAAGATGACAGGGAGAACACTGAAGCTTTCTTT.

CDR3 nucleotide sequence: TGTGCCAGTAGTCCCATCCCGGGGTCCGGGGAGCTGTTTTTT. Encoded protein: CASSPIPGSGELFF. The gene calls are TRBV19 and TRBJ2-2; weak D call: TRBD2 (5 bases). Per the germline V gene, CDR1 is LNHDA and CDR2 is SQIVND (reference sequence). The CDR3 loop spans 14 amino acids. Trimming shortened V by 5 bases and J by 6 bases, and 13 bases separated the two germline ends.

This clone was seen once. This chain connects TRBV7-6 to TRBJ1-2, with D hard to call. V lost 1 base, J lost 3 bases, and 6 bases lay in between. Looked up from germline, CDR1 is SGHVS and CDR2 is FNYEAQ. This CDR3 spans 13 amino acids. Written as DNA, the CDR3 is TGTGCCAGCAGCTTAGGAGAAGACTATGGCTACACCTTC. Translated: CASSLGEDYGYTF.

The chain has TRBV6-1 and TRBJ2-7, with D maybe TRBD1 (5 bases). Germline CDR1 and CDR2: MNHNS and SASEGT. The CDR3 consists of 13 residues. Trimming took off 3 bases at V and 2 bases at J, with 8 bases between the two ends. The CDR3 protein is CASSDNRPYEQYF. The DNA of the CDR3 is TGTGCCAGCAGTGACAACAGGCCCTACGAGCAGTACTTC.

The chain recombines TRBV29-1 with TRBJ2-3; TRBD1 matches at 9 bases. The CDR3 is made up of 14 amino acids. V was pared by 6 bases and J by 0 bases, with 4 bases of the junction left unmatched. Germline lookup yields CDR1 SQVTM and CDR2 ANQGSEA. CDR3: CSVLGQGSTDTQYF. CDR3 DNA: TGCAGCGTCCTCGGACAGGGGAGCACAGATACGCAGTATTTT.

This rearrangement joins TRBV11-2 to TRBJ2-1, with a possible D match to TRBD2 (5 bases). V was clipped by 1 base and J by 10 bases, with 11 bases between them. Germline CDR1 and CDR2: SGHAT and FQNNGV. The CDR3 sequence is 13 residues long. The CDR3 DNA reads as TGTGCCAGCAGCTTAGCTAGCCCTCGCGAGCAGTTCTTC. It is translated as CASSLASPREQFF. The whole variable domain, remainder taken from reference TRBV11-2 and TRBJ2-1, is EAGVAQSPRYKIIEKRQSVAFWCNPISGHATLYWYQQILGQGPKLLIQFQNNGVVDDSQLPKDRFSAERLKGVDSTLKIQPAKLEDSAVYLCASSLASPREQFFGPGTRLTVL.

The rearrangement joins TRBV11-3 to TRBJ1-1, with D possibly matching TRBD1 (5 bases). The CDR3 is 17 residues long. V was cut by 8 bases and J by 5 bases, with 27 bases left in between. The V gene's germline CDR1 is SGHNT and CDR2 YENEEA. The CDR3 here is CASDSSVGGHRGTEAFF. In nucleotides, the CDR3 is TGTGCCAGCGACTCTTCAGTGGGAGGGCATCGGGGGACTGAAGCTTTCTTT.

A single count supports this clone. The chain joins TRBV5-4 to TRBJ2-2; 8 nucleotides match TRBD1. The CDR3 is 16 amino acids. CDR1 SGHNT and CDR2 YYREEE come from the germline V gene (reference sequence). The J segment lost 1 base and the V segment lost 4 bases, leaving 6 bases of the junction unmatched. The CDR3 loop is CASSPRTGMNTGELFF. In nucleotides, the CDR3 is TGTGCCAGCAGCCCGAGGACAGGGATGAACACCGGGGAGCTGTTTTTT.

This clone was detected once. The V gene is TRBV28, the J gene TRBJ2-3; 8 bases fit TRBD2. From germline, CDR1 is MDHEN and CDR2 SYDVKM. This CDR3 contains 16 residues. V was clipped by 4 bases and J by 5 bases; unmatched bases: 11. CDR3 bases: TGTGCCAGCAGTTCGCGACTAGCGCCTCAGGGAGATACGCAGTATTTT. Translating it yields CASSSRLAPQGDTQYF.

The CDR3 is CASSADWNTEAFF. CDR3 nucleotides: TGTGCCAGCAGCGCGGACTGGAACACTGAAGCTTTCTTT. The rearrangement links TRBV11-2 to TRBJ1-1; D is ambiguous. V was cut by 5 bases and J by 1 base, with 8 bases left in between. The V gene's germline CDR1 is SGHAT and CDR2 FQNNGV. The CDR3 has 13 amino acids.

The chain is built from TRBV28 and TRBJ1-6; 7 bases align to TRBD1. The CDR3 has 14 residues. The V gene end was trimmed by 5 bases and the J gene end by 11 bases; junction bases not matched to a gene: 9. Germline values: CDR1 MDHEN, CDR2 SYDVKM. For the CDR3, the DNA is TGTGCCAGCAGTATCGACAGGGTAACGGCACCCCTCCACTTT. This translates into CASSIDRVTAPLHF.

The chain links TRBV6-1 to TRBJ2-1; 8 nucleotides line up with TRBD2. Germline CDR1 and CDR2: MNHNS and SASEGT. Trimming removed 10 bases from V and 9 bases from J; junction bases left unmatched: 5. CDR3 length: 11 residues. CDR3 nucleotide sequence: TGTGCCATCACGGGGGGGCGTGAGCAGTTCTTC. This encodes CAITGGREQFF.

The chain employs TRBV27 and TRBJ2-7, with TRBD2 matching 13 bases. V was clipped by 5 bases and J by 2 bases; unmatched bases: 6. Germline V gene sequence: CDR1 MNHEY, CDR2 SMNVEV (reference sequence). The CDR3 contains 16 residues. The DNA of the CDR3 is TGTGCCAGCAGTCCGGGACTAGCGGGACCTACCTACGAGCAGTACTTC. This translates into CASSPGLAGPTYEQYF.

CDR3: CASSLIGTGVFDEQFF. In DNA form, the CDR3 reads TGTGCCAGCAGTCTCATCGGGACAGGGGTTTTTGATGAGCAGTTCTTC. This chain uses TRBV11-1 with TRBJ2-1; the match to TRBD1 covers 10 bases. The CDR3 covers 16 residues. The V and J ends lost 6 bases and 8 bases, in that order; junction bases with no gene match: 13. The germline CDR1 and CDR2 sequences are SGHAT and FQDESV (reference sequence).